Below, 26 T cell receptor beta chains from the same sample are listed, as sequenced in a study of blood T cell repertoires in COVID-19. Sequencing was performed with immunoSEQ multiplex PCR; in TCRdb, only in-frame clones are kept and a portion is missing. The sample holds about 280,000 clones, 65% to 90% seen once. Specimen: peripheral blood. The receptors come from a human donor in a cohort sampled during active COVID-19.

This chain joins TRBV10-3 and TRBJ2-7; D is possibly TRBD2 (5 bases). Germline V lookup: CDR1 ENHRY, CDR2 SYGVKD. This CDR3 spans 14 amino acids. Trimming removed 3 bases from V and 6 bases from J, with 15 bases in between. The CDR3 region is CAISDPGEIPEQYF. The CDR3 DNA reads as TGTGCCATCAGTGACCCCGGGGAGATACCCGAGCAGTACTTC.

V is TRBV5-6 and J is TRBJ1-4; D unclear. Germline CDR1 reads SGHDT; CDR2 reads YYEEEE. There are 15 residues in the CDR3. The V end was cut by 5 bases, the J end by 8 bases, with 19 bases between. CDR3 amino acids: CASSRPVTGGEKLFF. The CDR3 DNA sequence: TGTGCCAGCAGTCGACCGGTAACGGGAGGAGAAAAACTGTTTTTT.

V usage is TRBV6-5 and J usage is TRBJ1-2; 7 nucleotides match TRBD1. The CDR3 has 14 amino acids. Germline V gene lookup returns CDR1 MNHEY and CDR2 SVGAGI. V was pared by 8 bases and J by 0 bases, with 6 bases of the junction left unmatched. In DNA form, the CDR3 reads TGTGCCAGCGGGACAGCCCTGGCTAACTATGGCTACACCTTC. Amino acid sequence: CASGTALANYGYTF.

The chain employs TRBV27 and TRBJ1-4; weak D call: TRBD1 (6 bases). Trimming took off 2 bases at V and 8 bases at J, with 15 bases between the two ends. Per the germline V gene, CDR1 is MNHEY and CDR2 is SMNVEV (reference sequence). The CDR3 is 15 residues long. The CDR3 is CASSLIGGREEKLFF. The CDR3 DNA reads as TGTGCCAGCAGTTTAATCGGGGGGCGCGAGGAAAAACTGTTTTTT.

This rearrangement joins TRBV18 to TRBJ2-5; TRBD1 matches 7 bases. CDR1 KGHSH and CDR2 LQKENI come from the germline V gene. The CDR3 is 15 amino acids. With 4 bases clipped from V and 5 bases from J, the junction kept 10 bases outside the gene matches. Here the CDR3 reads CASSLTGDRGETQYF. The CDR3 DNA follows: TGTGCCAGCTCACTAACAGGGGACAGAGGGGAGACCCAGTACTTC.

This chain joins TRBV11-3 and TRBJ2-5, with TRBD1 matching 8 bases. Germline lookup yields CDR1 SGHNT and CDR2 YENEEA. This CDR3 has 15 residues. After removal of 4 bases from V and 2 bases from J, the junction contained 6 bases not matched to a gene. DNA of the CDR3: TGTGCCAGCAGCTCCGGACAGGGAAGGCAAGAGACCCAGTACTTC. Amino acid sequence: CASSSGQGRQETQYF.

The J gene is TRBJ1-5, the V gene TRBV9; D possibly corresponds to TRBD1 (5 bases). The V gene lost 0 bases and the J gene lost 3 bases, with 10 bases spanning the gap. The CDR3 is made up of 15 amino acids. Germline CDR1 reads SGDLS; CDR2 reads YYNGEE. The CDR3 protein is CASSVGAGFNQPQHF. DNA of the CDR3: TGTGCCAGCAGCGTAGGTGCAGGGTTCAATCAGCCCCAGCATTTT. The full variable domain, its missing parts supplied by reference TRBV9 and TRBJ1-5, is DSGVTQTPKHLITATGQRVTLRCSPRSGDLSVYWYQQSLDQGLQFLIQYYNGEERAKGNILERFSAQQFPDLHSELNLSSLELGDSALYFCASSVGAGFNQPQHFGDGTRLSIL.

The rearrangement uses TRBV7-8 and TRBJ1-5; D remains unclear. The CDR3 loop spans 16 amino acids. Germline V gives CDR1 SGHVS, CDR2 FQNEAQ. Trimming took off 3 bases at V and 2 bases at J, with 14 bases between the two ends. The CDR3 here is CASSFRGGSGNQPQHF. For the CDR3, the DNA is TGTGCCAGCAGCTTTCGAGGAGGGAGCGGCAATCAGCCCCAGCATTTT.

The rearrangement uses TRBV7-2 and TRBJ1-2; no reliable D call. Per the germline V gene, CDR1 is SGHTA and CDR2 is FQGNSA. The CDR3 contains 13 residues. Trimming removed 4 bases from V and 5 bases from J, with 11 bases in between. The DNA for the CDR3 is TGTGCCAGCAGCTCAAGAGGGCTTTATGGCTACACCTTC. This translates into CASSSRGLYGYTF.

The V call is TRBV6-2 or TRBV6-3, the J call TRBJ2-6; D might be TRBD1 (6 bases). CDR3 length: 14 residues. Germline CDR1 and CDR2: MNHEY and SVGEGT. The V and J ends lost 5 bases and 2 bases respectively, with 7 bases between them. CDR3 sequence (DNA): TGTGCCAGCAGTGGACAGACTGGGGCCAACGTCCTGACTTTC. As protein: CASSGQTGANVLTF.

V is TRBV5-1 and J is TRBJ2-5; D gene uncertain. Germline assignment: CDR1 SGHRS and CDR2 YFSETQ. Between the trimmed V and J ends, which lost 2 bases and 3 bases, there was a span of 2 bases. CDR3 length: 11 amino acids. CDR3 nucleotides: TGCGCCAGCAGCTTCGAAGAGACCCAGTACTTC. Translated: CASSFEETQYF.

The chain has TRBV5-1 and TRBJ2-1, with 9 bases matching TRBD1. Looked up from germline, CDR1 is SGHRS and CDR2 is YFSETQ. Germline trimming cut 0 bases from V and 6 bases from J; bases unmatched to any gene: 4. CDR3 length: 15 residues. CDR3 in amino acids: CASSLAGTGSNEQFF. In nucleotides, the CDR3 is TGCGCCAGCAGCTTGGCCGGGACAGGGTCCAATGAGCAGTTCTTC.

The chain uses TRBV7-9 and TRBJ2-5, with 8 nucleotides matching TRBD2. The CDR3 has 18 amino acids. V shed 2 bases, J shed 4 bases, and the junction held 15 bases outside the gene matches. Looked up from germline, CDR1 is SEHNR and CDR2 is FQNEAQ (reference sequence). Here the CDR3 DNA reads TGTGCCAGCAGCTTACGGGCCGGGACTAGGTGGGGGAGAGAGACCCAGTACTTC. Translating gives CASSLRAGTRWGRETQYF.

This chain connects TRBV18 to TRBJ2-1; D may be TRBD2 (6 bases). The CDR3 runs 16 residues. In germline, CDR1 is KGHSH, CDR2 LQKENI. V was pared by 6 bases and J by 2 bases, with 17 bases between. CDR3 nucleotide sequence: TGTGCCAGCTCCCCCGCCTATTCGGGGGCCTACAATGAGCAGTTCTTC. It codes for CASSPAYSGAYNEQFF.

J is TRBJ2-5 and V is TRBV3-1 (or the pseudogene TRBV3-2), with 10 bases identical to TRBD2. The CDR3 extends over 15 amino acids. Germline loops: CDR1 LGHDT, CDR2 YNNKEL (reference sequence). The ends lost 5 bases at V and 5 bases at J; junction bases unmatched: 8. CDR3 protein: CASSWSGRAGETQYF. CDR3 in DNA: TGTGCCAGCAGCTGGAGCGGGAGGGCCGGGGAGACCCAGTACTTC.

The chain recombines TRBV5-1 with TRBJ2-1, with 8 bases fitting TRBD1. The length of the CDR3 is 17 residues. V lost 4 bases to trimming and J lost 3 bases; unmatched junction nucleotides: 12. Per the germline V gene, CDR1 is SGHRS and CDR2 is YFSETQ. CDR3 coding DNA: TGCGCCAGCAGCCCCGTTCCACAGGGGGTGGGCTACAATGAGCAGTTCTTC. Encoded protein: CASSPVPQGVGYNEQFF. Full variable domain (rest looked up from reference TRBV5-1 and TRBJ2-1): KAGVTQTPRYLIKTRGQQVTLSCSPISGHRSVSWYQQTPGQGLQFLFEYFSETQRNKGNFPGRFSGRQFSNSRSEMNVSTLELGDSALYLCASSPVPQGVGYNEQFFGPGTRLTVL.

This rearrangement joins TRBV13 to TRBJ2-7, with 7 bases matching TRBD2. V gave up 8 bases and J gave up 4 bases; unmatched junction bases: 11. The CDR3 is 14 residues long. Per the germline V gene, CDR1 is PRHDT and CDR2 is FYEKMQ (reference sequence). The CDR3 spells CASLARGAGYEQYF. The CDR3, as DNA: TGTGCCAGCTTAGCCCGGGGAGCGGGATACGAGCAGTACTTC.

V and J are TRBV6-6 and TRBJ2-4, with TRBD2 as a possible D gene (5 bases). This CDR3 is 14 amino acids long. V was shortened by 2 bases and J by 7 bases, with 12 bases between the two germline ends. Looked up from germline, CDR1 is MNHNY and CDR2 is SVGAGI (reference sequence). Here the CDR3 reads CASSYGSSGNIQYF. The CDR3 DNA reads TGTGCCAGCAGTTACGGGAGTTCTGGGAACATTCAGTACTTC.

The gene calls are TRBV3-1 (or the pseudogene TRBV3-2) and TRBJ2-3; D is unresolved. CDR3 length: 17 residues. V was trimmed by 2 bases and J by 2 bases, leaving 17 bases between them. Germline CDR1 reads LGHDT; CDR2 reads YNNKEL (reference sequence). The CDR3, as DNA: TGTGCCAGCAGCCAACTTTCGCGATCAAGCGTCACAGATACGCAGTATTTT. Protein product: CASSQLSRSSVTDTQYF.

The chain links TRBV29-1 to TRBJ1-1; D may be TRBD1 (6 bases). V was pared by 7 bases and J by 0 bases, with 15 bases between. This CDR3 has 14 residues. The V gene's germline CDR1 is SQVTM and CDR2 ANQGSEA. CDR3 amino acids: CSAGGAALNTEAFF. The CDR3 DNA follows: TGCAGCGCGGGGGGGGCGGCTTTGAACACTGAAGCTTTCTTT.

CDR3 amino acids: CASSPRGLADFTGELFF. For the CDR3, the DNA is TGTGCCAGCAGCCCGCGGGGATTAGCGGATTTCACCGGGGAGCTGTTTTTT. J is TRBJ2-2 and V is TRBV6-2 or TRBV6-3; the D gene is possibly TRBD2 (6 bases). The CDR3 loop spans 17 amino acids. CDR1 and CDR2 from the germline V gene are MNHEY and SVGEGT. Trimming took 6 bases from V and 4 from J, leaving 21 bases between them.

J is TRBJ1-2 and V is TRBV3-1 (or the pseudogene TRBV3-2), with no clear D. The CDR3 totals 12 residues. Between the trimmed V and J ends, which lost 1 base and 4 bases, there was a span of 4 bases. Germline loops: CDR1 LGHDT, CDR2 YNNKEL (reference sequence). CDR3 amino acids: CASSQVSYGYTF. The DNA of the CDR3 is TGTGCCAGCAGCCAAGTCAGCTATGGCTACACCTTC.

The chain recombines TRBV18 with TRBJ2-2; 9 positions match TRBD1. The CDR3 loop spans 15 amino acids. Germline CDR1 is KGHSH and CDR2 is LQKENI. The V gene end was trimmed by 3 bases and the J gene end by 4 bases; junction bases not matched to a gene: 3. The CDR3 region is CASSPGQGSTGELFF. CDR3 sequence (DNA): TGTGCCAGCTCACCCGGACAGGGGTCCACCGGGGAGCTGTTTTTT.

J is TRBJ2-7 and V is TRBV10-3, with a weak D call TRBD2 (6 bases). Germline CDR1 ENHRY, CDR2 SYGVKD. The V gene lost 4 bases and the J gene lost 4 bases, with 11 bases spanning the gap. The CDR3 contains 13 residues. CDR3 in DNA: TGTGCCATCAGTGTATCGGAGGGGTACGAGCAGTACTTC. Translated: CAISVSEGYEQYF.

The rearrangement joins TRBV29-1 to TRBJ2-3, with a weak D call TRBD2 (7 bases). The CDR3 loop spans 14 amino acids. V gave up 3 bases and J gave up 6 bases, with 16 bases separating them. The germline gives CDR1 SQVTM, CDR2 ANQGSEA. The CDR3 region is CSVDRGAATDTQYF. Written as DNA, the CDR3 is TGCAGCGTTGATCGGGGGGCCGCGACGGATACGCAGTATTTT.

This sequence joins TRBV4-1 and TRBJ1-1; D is unresolved. The CDR3 has 14 amino acids. V was trimmed by 2 bases and J by 0 bases, leaving 7 bases between them. From germline, CDR1 is MGHRA and CDR2 YSYEKL. CDR3 amino acids: CASSQSFMNTEAFF. CDR3 nucleotide sequence: TGCGCCAGCAGCCAAAGCTTCATGAACACTGAAGCTTTCTTT.